These 17 T cell receptor beta chains share one sample of origin, sequenced in a study of early T cells in non-severe SARS-CoV-2 infection. One entry per CDR3 protein, called by TCRdb with MiXCR from the 5' RACE reads. Among 65,000 to 95,000 distinct CDR3 sequences listed, about 5% were seen once. This sample comprised whole blood, obtained at baseline. The receptors stem from an adult who was a healthcare worker with PCR-confirmed SARS-CoV-2 infection or an uninfected control (not recorded which).

This clonotype appeared many times. The chain is built from TRBV6-5 and TRBJ1-3; D remains ambiguous. V was pared by 6 bases and J by 0 bases, with 12 bases between. The CDR3 is 15 amino acids. CDR1 and CDR2 from the germline V gene are MNHEY and SVGAGI. The CDR3 loop is CASRPRSISGNTIYF. The CDR3 nucleotides are TGTGCCAGCAGGCCCCGAAGTATCTCTGGAAACACCATATATTTT.

This clonotype showed up just a few times. The V and J genes are TRBV6-2 or TRBV6-3 and TRBJ2-7; D may be TRBD2 (5 bases). Germline values: CDR1 MNHEY, CDR2 SVGEGT. V was cut by 7 bases and J by 4 bases, with 11 bases left in between. CDR3 size: 12 residues. The CDR3 protein is CASTTDWYEQYF. The CDR3 bases are TGTGCCAGCACCACGGACTGGTACGAGCAGTACTTC.

V usage is TRBV5-4 and J usage is TRBJ1-1, with 9 bases aligning to TRBD1. Germline loops: CDR1 SGHNT, CDR2 YYREEE (reference sequence). V was clipped by 0 bases and J by 4 bases; unmatched bases: 4. The CDR3 sequence is 15 residues long. The CDR3 is CASSLAYRGRTEAFF. The CDR3 nucleotides read TGTGCCAGCAGCTTGGCCTACAGGGGGCGCACTGAAGCTTTCTTT.

The sample holds many counts of this clonotype. This chain joins TRBV28 and TRBJ2-7; D remains unclear. The CDR3 runs to 13 residues. Trimming took off 8 bases at V and 0 bases at J, with 11 bases between the two ends. Germline lookup yields CDR1 MDHEN and CDR2 SYDVKM. The CDR3 here is CASYNSSSYEQYF. CDR3 DNA: TGTGCCAGCTACAACAGCAGCTCCTACGAGCAGTACTTC.

This clonotype was counted ten times or more. The chain recombines TRBV4-2 with TRBJ2-1; 13 positions match TRBD2. V shed 3 bases, J shed 7 bases, and the junction held 9 bases outside the gene matches. The V gene's germline CDR1 is LGHNA and CDR2 YNFKEQ. The CDR3 has 17 residues. Written as DNA, the CDR3 is TGTGCCAGCAGCCAGGGACTAGCGGGAAGGCAGATGAATGAGCAGTTCTTC. This codes for CASSQGLAGRQMNEQFF.

This clonotype has only a few counts. This chain uses TRBV12-3 or TRBV12-4 with TRBJ1-5; D gene unclear. The CDR3 is 12 amino acids. The ends were cut back, 6 bases at V and 6 bases at J, with 9 bases in the middle. CDR3 sequence: CASRSPIQPQHF. CDR3 DNA: TGTGCCAGCAGATCCCCCATTCAGCCCCAGCATTTT.

The V gene is TRBV4-1, the J gene TRBJ1-2, with D hard to call. Germline V gene lookup returns CDR1 MGHRA and CDR2 YSYEKL. The CDR3 is 15 amino acids. V was cut by 2 bases and J by 1 base, with 11 bases left in between. CDR3 loop: CASSQSDDLNYGYTF. The CDR3 region has the DNA TGCGCCAGCAGCCAATCGGACGACCTTAACTATGGCTACACCTTC.

This clonotype has only a few counts. This chain links TRBV7-9 with TRBJ2-7, with 8 bases lining up with TRBD2. Trimming took 5 bases from V and 3 from J; bases not matched to a gene: 9. CDR1 is SEHNR, CDR2 FQNEAQ, per germline (reference sequence). The CDR3 totals 15 residues. The CDR3 sequence: CASSPPGGFLYEQYF. In nucleotides, the CDR3 is TGTGCCAGCAGCCCCCCGGGGGGGTTCCTCTACGAGCAGTACTTC.

This clonotype has a handful of counts. The gene calls are TRBV11-2 and TRBJ2-2; TRBD2 matches 7 bases. V trimming: 3 bases; J trimming: 4 bases; junction bases outside the gene matches: 8. There are 16 residues in the CDR3. CDR1 and CDR2 (germline): SGHAT, FQNNGV. CDR3 in DNA: TGTGCCAGCAGCTTGAGGCTCGGGACTACCACCGGGGAGCTGTTTTTT. Translating it yields CASSLRLGTTTGELFF.

This clonotype was picked up a small number of times. This sequence joins TRBV28 and TRBJ1-1; perhaps TRBD1 as D (5 bases). The germline CDR1 and CDR2 sequences are MDHEN and SYDVKM. This CDR3 is built from 14 residues. Trimming left V 5 bases short and J 5 bases short, with 15 bases between. The CDR3 reads CASSLIPGRTEAFF. CDR3 sequence (DNA): TGTGCCAGCAGTCTCATTCCAGGGAGAACTGAAGCTTTCTTT.

This clonotype was observed at least ten times. The gene calls are TRBV29-1 and TRBJ2-7; D gene ambiguous. Germline values: CDR1 SQVTM, CDR2 ANQGSEA. V was pared by 2 bases and J by 2 bases, with 10 bases between. This CDR3 spans 13 amino acids. CDR3 DNA sequence: TGCAGCGTTGAAACATCGACTCCCTACGAGCAGTACTTC. Amino acids: CSVETSTPYEQYF.

A few counts support this clonotype. V usage is TRBV30 and J usage is TRBJ1-1, with D unresolved. The CDR3 length is 12 residues. V dropped 3 bases and J dropped 1 base, with 6 bases sitting between them. Per germline, CDR1 GTSNPN and CDR2 SVGIG (reference sequence). The DNA of the CDR3 is TGTGCCTGGAGCTTATCGAACACTGAAGCTTTCTTT. This codes for CAWSLSNTEAFF.

The sample holds many counts of this clonotype. The chain recombines TRBV7-6 with TRBJ2-3; perhaps TRBD2 as D (5 bases). Trimming pared 1 base from V and 0 bases from J, leaving 20 bases between. Germline lookup yields CDR1 SGHVS and CDR2 FNYEAQ. The CDR3 loop spans 19 amino acids. The CDR3 coding sequence is TGTGCCAGCAGCTTAGAAAAGCGGCCCATTCTCGATAGCACAGATACGCAGTATTTT. This encodes CASSLEKRPILDSTDTQYF.

This clonotype was picked up many times. Written as DNA, the CDR3 is TGTGCCAGCAGTTTACCGGGCCACTACGAGCAGTACTTC. Amino acid sequence: CASSLPGHYEQYF. The chain has TRBV27 and TRBJ2-7, with D unclear. This CDR3 is built from 13 residues. V was cut by 2 bases and J by 3 bases, with 8 bases left in between. Looked up from germline, CDR1 is MNHEY and CDR2 is SMNVEV (reference sequence).

This clonotype has only a few counts. V and J are TRBV12-3 or TRBV12-4 and TRBJ1-5, with 12 bases lining up with TRBD1. This CDR3 has 17 residues. V lost 3 bases and J lost 1; bases outside the gene matches: 4. CDR3 in DNA: TGTGCCAGCAGTTTGAAGGGACAGGGGGCAAGCAATCAGCCCCAGCATTTT. It yields the protein CASSLKGQGASNQPQHF.

In this sample, this clonotype turned up many times. The rearrangement links TRBV7-8 to TRBJ1-5; 7 bases agree with TRBD1. V was pared by 5 bases and J by 2 bases, with 3 bases of the junction left unmatched. The CDR3 has 14 residues. Germline V CDR1 and CDR2: SGHVS, FQNEAQ. The CDR3: CASSLGQRNQPQHF. CDR3 nucleotide sequence: TGTGCCAGCAGCCTGGGACAGCGCAATCAGCCCCAGCATTTT.

This clonotype was seen many times. The chain employs TRBV6-5 and TRBJ2-5; TRBD2 might be the D (6 bases). Per germline, CDR1 MNHEY and CDR2 SVGAGI. V lost 0 bases and J 3 bases, leaving 11 bases between the germline ends. CDR3 length equals 15 residues. The CDR3 DNA reads as TGTGCCAGCAGTTACTCGCGGACTAAGAAAGAGACCCAGTACTTC. It translates to CASSYSRTKKETQYF.